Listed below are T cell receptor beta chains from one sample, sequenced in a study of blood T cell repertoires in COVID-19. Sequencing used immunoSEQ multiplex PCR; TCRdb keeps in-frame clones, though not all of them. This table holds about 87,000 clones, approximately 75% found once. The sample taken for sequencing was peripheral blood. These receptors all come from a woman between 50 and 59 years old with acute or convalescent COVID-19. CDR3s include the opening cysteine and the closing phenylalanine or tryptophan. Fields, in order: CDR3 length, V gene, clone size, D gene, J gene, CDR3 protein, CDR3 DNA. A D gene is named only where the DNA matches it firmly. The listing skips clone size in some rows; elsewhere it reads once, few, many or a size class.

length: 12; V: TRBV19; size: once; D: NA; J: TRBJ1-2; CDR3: CASSIPRYGYTF; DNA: TGTGCCAGTAGTATTCCCCGGTATGGCTACACCTTC
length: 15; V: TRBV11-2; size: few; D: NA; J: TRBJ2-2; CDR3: CASILGRSNTGELFF; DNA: TGTGCCAGCATACTGGGGCGGTCGAACACCGGGGAGCTGTTTTTT
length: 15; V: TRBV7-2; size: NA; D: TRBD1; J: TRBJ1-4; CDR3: CASSPPGTGSQKLFF; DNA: TGTGCCAGCAGCCCACCCGGGACAGGGAGTCAAAAACTGTTTTTT
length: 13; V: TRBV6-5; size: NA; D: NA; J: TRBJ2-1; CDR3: CASSPTRFNEQFF; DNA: TGTGCCAGCAGTCCCACTAGATTCAATGAGCAGTTCTTC
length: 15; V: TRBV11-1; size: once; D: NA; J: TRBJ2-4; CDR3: CASSPSGFAKNIQYF; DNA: TGTGCCAGCAGCCCCAGTGGTTTCGCCAAAAACATTCAGTACTTC
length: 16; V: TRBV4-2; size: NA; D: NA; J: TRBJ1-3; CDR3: CASSQGGGGAGNTIYF; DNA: TGTGCCAGCAGCCAAGGAGGGGGGGGAGCTGGAAACACCATATATTTT
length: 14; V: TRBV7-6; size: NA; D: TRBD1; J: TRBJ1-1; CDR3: CASSSSGTVLRAFF; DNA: TGTGCCAGCAGCTCGTCGGGGACAGTTCTGAGAGCTTTCTTT
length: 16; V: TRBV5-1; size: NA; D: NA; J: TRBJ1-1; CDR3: CASSLVGGSGNTEAFF; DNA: TGCGCCAGCAGCTTGGTGGGGGGAAGTGGGAACACTGAAGCTTTCTTT
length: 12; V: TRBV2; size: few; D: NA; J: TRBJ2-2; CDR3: CASLKNTGELFF; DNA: TGTGCCAGCTTAAAGAACACCGGGGAGCTGTTTTTT
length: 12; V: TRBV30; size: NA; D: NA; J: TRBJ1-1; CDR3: CAWRTGNTEAFF; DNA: TGTGCCTGGAGGACGGGTAACACTGAAGCTTTCTTT
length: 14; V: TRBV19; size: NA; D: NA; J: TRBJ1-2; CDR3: CASKRQDVNYGYTF; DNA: TGTGCCAGTAAGCGACAGGATGTCAACTATGGCTACACCTTC
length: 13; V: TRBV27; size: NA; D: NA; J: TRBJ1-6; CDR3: CASSLIQNSPLHF; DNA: TGTGCCAGCAGTTTAATCCAGAATTCACCCCTCCACTTT
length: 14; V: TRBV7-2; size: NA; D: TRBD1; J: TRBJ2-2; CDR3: CASSSTGGTGELFF; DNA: TGTGCCAGCAGCTCGACAGGGGGTACCGGGGAGCTGTTTTTT
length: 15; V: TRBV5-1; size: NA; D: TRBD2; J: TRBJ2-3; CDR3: CASSSGTSGGDTQYF; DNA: TGCGCCAGCAGCTCTGGGACTAGCGGGGGGGATACGCAGTATTTT
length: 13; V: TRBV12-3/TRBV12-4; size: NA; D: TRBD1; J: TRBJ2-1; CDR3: CASSLATGSEQFF; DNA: TGTGCCAGCAGTTTAGCGACAGGGAGTGAGCAGTTCTTC
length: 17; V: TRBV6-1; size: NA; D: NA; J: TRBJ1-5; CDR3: CASSAGQVEVRDQPQHF; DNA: TGTGCCAGCAGTGCTGGGCAGGTCGAGGTCAGGGATCAGCCCCAGCATTTT
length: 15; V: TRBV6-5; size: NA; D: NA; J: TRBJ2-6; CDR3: CASSAGSSGANVLTF; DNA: TGTGCCAGCAGCGCGGGGAGCTCTGGGGCCAACGTCCTGACTTTC
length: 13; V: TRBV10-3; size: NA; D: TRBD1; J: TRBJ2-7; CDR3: CAIRDRGLGEQYF; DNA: TGTGCCATCAGGGACAGGGGATTAGGGGAGCAGTACTTC
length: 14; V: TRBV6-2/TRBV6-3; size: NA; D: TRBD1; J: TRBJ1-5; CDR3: CASSLTGYHQPQHF; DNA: TGTGCCAGCAGTCTGACAGGGTACCATCAGCCCCAGCATTTT
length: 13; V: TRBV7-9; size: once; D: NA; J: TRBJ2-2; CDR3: CASRPLETGELFF; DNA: TGTGCCAGCAGGCCATTAGAAACCGGGGAGCTGTTTTTT
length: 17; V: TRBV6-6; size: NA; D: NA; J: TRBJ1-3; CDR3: CASSPFPTAYSGNTIYF; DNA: TGTGCCAGCAGTCCCTTTCCGACTGCCTACTCTGGAAACACCATATATTTT
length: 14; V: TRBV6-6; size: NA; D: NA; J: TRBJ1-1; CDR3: CASSPNTQNTEAFF; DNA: TGTGCCAGCAGTCCAAACACCCAGAACACTGAAGCTTTCTTT
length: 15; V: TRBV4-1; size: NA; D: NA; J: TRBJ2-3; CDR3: CASSQALAITDTQYF; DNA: TGCGCCAGCAGCCAAGCACTAGCCATCACAGATACGCAGTATTTT
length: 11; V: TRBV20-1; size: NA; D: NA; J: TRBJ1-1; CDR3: CSARAGAEAFF; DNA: TGCAGTGCTAGGGCAGGCGCTGAAGCTTTCTTT
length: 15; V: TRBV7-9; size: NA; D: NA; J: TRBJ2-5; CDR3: CASSTHPDGEETQYF; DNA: TGTGCCAGCAGCACCCACCCGGACGGGGAAGAGACCCAGTACTTC
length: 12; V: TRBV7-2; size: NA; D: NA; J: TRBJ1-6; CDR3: CASSPSPGPLHF; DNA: TGTGCCAGCAGCCCATCCCCGGGACCCCTCCACTTT
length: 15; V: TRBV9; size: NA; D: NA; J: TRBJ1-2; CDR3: CASSVGPGGHYGYTF; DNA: TGTGCCAGCAGCGTAGGCCCGGGGGGGCACTATGGCTACACCTTC
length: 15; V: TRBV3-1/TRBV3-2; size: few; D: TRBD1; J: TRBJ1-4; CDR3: CASSLSGTEGEKLFF; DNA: TGTGCCAGCAGTCTCTCCGGGACAGAGGGTGAAAAACTGTTTTTT
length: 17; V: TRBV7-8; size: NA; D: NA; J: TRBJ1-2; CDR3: CASSLWSPVTPTDGYTF; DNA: TGTGCCAGCAGCTTATGGTCCCCCGTGACACCAACGGATGGCTACACCTTC
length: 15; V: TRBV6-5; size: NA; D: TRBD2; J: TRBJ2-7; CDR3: CASSVRQGGPYEQYF; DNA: TGTGCCAGCTCCGTCAGGCAGGGAGGGCCTTACGAGCAGTACTTC
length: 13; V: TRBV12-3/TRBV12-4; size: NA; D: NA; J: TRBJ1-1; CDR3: CASSFLTLKEAFF; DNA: TGTGCCAGCAGTTTTTTAACCCTAAAGGAAGCTTTCTTT
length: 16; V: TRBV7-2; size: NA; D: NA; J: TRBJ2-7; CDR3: CASSLAPGTNTYEQYF; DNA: TGTGCCAGCAGCTTAGCACCTGGGACAAATACTTACGAGCAGTACTTC
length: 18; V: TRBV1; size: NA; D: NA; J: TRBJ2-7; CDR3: CTSSRHGTSGGASYEQYF; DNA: TGCACCAGCAGCCGCCACGGGACTAGCGGGGGGGCCTCCTACGAGCAGTACTTC
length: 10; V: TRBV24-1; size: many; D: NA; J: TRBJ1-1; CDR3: CATWLPEAFF; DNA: TGTGCCACGTGGCTCCCGGAAGCTTTCTTT
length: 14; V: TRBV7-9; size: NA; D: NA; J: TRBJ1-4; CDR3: CASSSQGLNEKLFF; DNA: TGTGCCAGCAGCTCCCAGGGGCTAAATGAAAAACTGTTTTTT
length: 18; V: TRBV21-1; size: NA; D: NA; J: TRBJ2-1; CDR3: CASSRRATSSLRSDEQFF; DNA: TGTGCCAGCAGCCGACGGGCGACTAGCTCTTTGAGGAGCGATGAGCAGTTCTTC
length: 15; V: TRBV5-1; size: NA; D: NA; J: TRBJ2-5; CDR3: CASSFTGGDAETQYF; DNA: TGCGCCAGCAGCTTTACCGGCGGTGACGCGGAGACCCAGTACTTC
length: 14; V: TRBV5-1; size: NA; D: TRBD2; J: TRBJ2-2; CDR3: CASSPGTNSGELFF; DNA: TGCGCCAGCAGCCCTGGGACTAATTCCGGGGAGCTGTTTTTT
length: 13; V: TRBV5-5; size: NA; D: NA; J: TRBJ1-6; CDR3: CASSSMGDSPLHF; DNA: TGTGCCAGCAGCTCCATGGGCGATTCACCCCTCCACTTT
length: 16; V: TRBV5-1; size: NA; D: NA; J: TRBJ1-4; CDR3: CASSLRPGTKAEKLFF; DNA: TGCGCCAGCAGCTTGCGTCCCGGGACAAAGGCAGAAAAACTGTTTTTT
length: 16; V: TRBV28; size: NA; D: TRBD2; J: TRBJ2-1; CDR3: CASSLVAGSSYNEQFF; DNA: TGTGCCAGCAGTCTTGTAGCGGGGAGCTCCTACAATGAGCAGTTCTTC
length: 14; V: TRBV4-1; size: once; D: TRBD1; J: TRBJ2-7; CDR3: CASSRQGLLYEQYF; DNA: TGCGCCAGCAGCCGACAGGGCCTCCTCTACGAGCAGTACTTC
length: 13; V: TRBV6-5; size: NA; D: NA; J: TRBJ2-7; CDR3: CASSQDRLYEQYF; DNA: TGTGCCAGCAGTCAGGACAGACTCTACGAGCAGTACTTC
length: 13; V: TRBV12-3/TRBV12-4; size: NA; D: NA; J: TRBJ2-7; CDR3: CASSFGGFYEQYF; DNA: TGTGCCAGCAGCTTCGGGGGATTCTACGAGCAGTACTTC
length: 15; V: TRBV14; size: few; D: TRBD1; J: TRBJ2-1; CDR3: CASSPGQGGYNEQFF; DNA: TGTGCCAGCAGCCCTGGACAGGGCGGGTACAATGAGCAGTTCTTC
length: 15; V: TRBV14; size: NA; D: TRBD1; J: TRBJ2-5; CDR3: CASSQDRDRSETQYF; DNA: TGTGCCAGCAGCCAAGATAGGGACAGGTCCGAGACCCAGTACTTC
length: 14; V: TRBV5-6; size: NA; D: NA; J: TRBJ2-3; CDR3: CASSSTGSDDTQYF; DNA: TGTGCCAGCAGTTCCACCGGGTCAGATGATACGCAGTATTTT
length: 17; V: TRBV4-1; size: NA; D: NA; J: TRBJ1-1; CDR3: CASSHDSHQGIAAEAFF; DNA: TGCGCCAGCAGCCATGATTCCCACCAGGGCATAGCCGCTGAAGCTTTCTTT
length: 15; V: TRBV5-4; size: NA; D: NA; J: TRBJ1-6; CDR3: CASSWGVTGNSPLHF; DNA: TGTGCCAGCAGCTGGGGGGTAACGGGTAATTCACCCCTCCACTTT
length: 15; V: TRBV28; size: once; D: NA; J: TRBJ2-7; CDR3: CASSTFRGWAYEQYF; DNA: TGTGCCAGCAGTACCTTTCGAGGGTGGGCCTACGAGCAGTACTTC
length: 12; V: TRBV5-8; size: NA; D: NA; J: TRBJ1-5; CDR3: CAAASGVQPQHF; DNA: TGTGCGGCTGCTTCGGGGGTACAGCCCCAGCATTTT